This T cell receptor beta chain was identified during a study of blood T cell repertoires in COVID-19. Study background: Sites across the United States, Italy and Spain contributed samples from acute and convalescent COVID-19.

Authors' processing steps: Quantification of nucleated cells was approximated via reference gene primer amplification. The protocol was immunoSEQ multiplex PCR, while the TCRdb copy is restricted to in-frame clones and leaves out a portion. D and trimming were read from the DNA, whereas the V and J calls and clone size are those reported in that table. The sample lists about 200,000 clones; about 82% were seen once. In germline, CDR1 is SGHNT, CDR2 YENEEA. CDR3 size: 10 residues. V shed 9 bases and J shed 2 bases, with 4 bases lying between them. Clinical histories supplied by participants themselves formed the basis of cohort assignment.

The sequencing input was PBMCs or T cells enriched from blood (not recorded which). The rearrangement links TRBV11-3 to TRBJ2-5; no clear D. The TCR sequence derives from a man aged 40-55 years with acute COVID-19. The CDR3 spells CARHQETQYF. The CDR3 nucleotides are TGTGCCAGACATCAAGAGACCCAGTACTTC.